The 25 T cell receptor beta chains below come from one sample, sequenced in a study of post-analysis software for immune sequencing data (dated by TCRdb to between 2014 and 2016). The antigens for these receptors are not known. General study outcomes and caveats: Patients showed significantly higher frequencies than controls for a handful of TRBV segments, among them TRBV5-6, TRBV5-1 and TRBV20-1.

The library was prepared using PCR. Instrument on record: Illumina HiSeq 2500. Unique molecular identifiers were incorporated into TCR beta cDNA libraries to reduce PCR and sequencing biases. TCRdb applied fastp at Q25 and MiXCR to the public reads, then kept only in-frame beta chains. Each entry merges the rows of one CDR3 protein and shows their most common DNA and genes. The sample table contains roughly 670,000 distinct CDR3 sequences; only one count was recorded for approximately 59% of them. Roughly 10% of the sample rests with the top ten. Sequencing was carried out using blood. These receptor sequences come from a girl aged 2-10 years with multiple sclerosis.

The chain carries TRBV20-1 and TRBJ2-1; D is perhaps TRBD2 (6 bases). This CDR3 has 14 residues. Germline CDR1 and CDR2: DFQATT and SNEGSKA (reference sequence). The V end was cut by 3 bases, the J end by 7 bases, with 16 bases between. Here the CDR3 DNA reads TGCAGTGCTAGGCCAGGAGGGCCAGGGAATGAGCAGTTCTTC. The encoded protein is CSARPGGPGNEQFF.

The gene calls are TRBV6-5 and TRBJ2-5, with a possible D match to TRBD1 (6 bases). Per germline, CDR1 MNHEY and CDR2 SVGAGI. V lost 10 bases and J lost 5, with 14 bases in between. The CDR3 runs 12 residues. CDR3 in amino acids: CATTAQGETQYF. The CDR3 DNA reads TGTGCCACCACTGCGCAGGGGGAGACCCAGTACTTC.

The genes are TRBV4-2 and TRBJ2-1; possible D gene TRBD1, 5 bases. The CDR3 spans 14 residues. The germline CDR1 and CDR2 sequences are LGHNA and YNFKEQ. Trimming removed 4 bases at V and 5 bases at J, with 12 bases between. CDR3 sequence (DNA): TGTGCCAGCAGCCCACAGGACGGCGACAATGAGCAGTTCTTC. Protein: CASSPQDGDNEQFF.

The rearrangement uses TRBV5-1 and TRBJ2-1; D uncertain. V was pared by 1 base and J by 5 bases, with 10 bases between. The CDR3 consists of 14 residues. In germline, CDR1 is SGHRS, CDR2 YFSETQ. The CDR3 region is CASSLIFVDNEQFF. For the CDR3, the DNA is TGCGCCAGCAGCTTGATTTTTGTAGACAATGAGCAGTTCTTC.

This chain joins TRBV20-1 and TRBJ2-1, with 7 bases identical to TRBD1. This CDR3 region has 15 residues. Germline assignment: CDR1 DFQATT and CDR2 SNEGSKA (reference sequence). With V trimmed by 3 bases and J by 8 bases, 13 bases remained unmatched. Here the CDR3 DNA reads TGCAGTGCTAGCACAGGGGCTCGGGTATTCGATGAGCAGTTCTTC. It is translated as CSASTGARVFDEQFF.

The rearrangement uses TRBV6-5 and TRBJ1-2; 7 bases are a match to TRBD1. The CDR3 runs 14 residues. V lost 2 bases, J lost 3 bases, and 3 bases stayed unmatched. Germline V gene data show CDR1 as MNHEY and CDR2 as SVGAGI. The CDR3 here is CASSYLTGDYGYTF. The CDR3 nucleotides read TGTGCCAGCAGTTACCTCACAGGGGACTATGGCTACACCTTC.

This clonotype was counted a few times. The chain recombines TRBV5-8 with TRBJ2-3, with 11 bases matching TRBD2. Germline assignment: CDR1 SGHTS and CDR2 YDEGEE. The CDR3 runs to 15 residues. V dropped 7 bases and J dropped 1; count of bases not matched to a gene: 5. The DNA of the CDR3 is TGTGCCAGCGGGGCGGGACTAGCGGGCACAGATACGCAGTATTTT. The encoded protein is CASGAGLAGTDTQYF.

The chain joins TRBV7-3 to TRBJ2-1; D is unclear. Trimming shortened V by 8 bases and J by 5 bases, and 19 bases separated the two germline ends. The CDR3 totals 15 residues. Germline CDR1 and CDR2: SGHTA and FQGTGA. CDR3 DNA sequence: TGTGCCAGCCGCCCCGCTCCTAGAAGCGACAATGAGCAGTTCTTC. It translates to CASRPAPRSDNEQFF. Full variable domain (outside the CDR3, taken from reference TRBV7-3 and TRBJ2-1): GAGVSQTPSNKVTEKGKYVELRCDPISGHTALYWYRQSLGQGPEFLIYFQGTGAADDSGLPNDRFFAVRPEGSVSTLKIQRTERGDSAVYLCASRPAPRSDNEQFFGPGTRLTVL.

The chain couples TRBV7-9 to TRBJ2-1, with D possibly called TRBD1 or TRBD2 (5 bases each). The CDR3 length is 16 residues. CDR1 SEHNR and CDR2 FQNEAQ come from the germline V gene (reference sequence). The V end was cut by 5 bases, the J end by 4 bases, with 18 bases between. Here the CDR3 DNA reads TGTGCCAGCAGCGGCCCGGGACGCCCGAGGTACAATGAGCAGTTCTTC. It encodes CASSGPGRPRYNEQFF.

A word on this clonotype: One end of the junction does not line up with germline, which may come from a read error. The chain combines TRBV7-9 with TRBJ2-3, with D tentatively TRBD2 (6 bases). The CDR3 loop spans 17 amino acids. The germline V gene has CDR1 SEHNR and CDR2 FQNEAQ (reference sequence). CDR3: CAGSLSGASVLADTQYF. The CDR3 nucleotides read TGTGCCGGCAGCTTATCCGGGGCTAGCGTGTTAGCAGATACGCAGTATTTT.

The rearrangement uses TRBV12-3 or TRBV12-4 and TRBJ2-2, with D unclear. The CDR3 has 12 amino acids. The V gene lost 4 bases and the J gene lost 7 bases, with 7 bases spanning the gap. For the CDR3, the DNA is TGTGCCAGCAGTTCGGGTGGCGGGGAGCTGTTTTTT. This sequence encodes CASSSGGGELFF.

The CDR3 protein is CASSSVAGGGTDTQYF. CDR3 bases: TGTGCCAGCAGCTCTGTAGCGGGGGGGGGCACAGATACGCAGTATTTT. This chain uses TRBV7-2 with TRBJ2-3; the match to TRBD2 covers 11 bases. The CDR3 is made up of 16 amino acids. Trimming cost V 4 bases and J 1 base; bases outside gene matches: 4. Germline V gene lookup returns CDR1 SGHTA and CDR2 FQGNSA.

A few counts support this clonotype. This chain connects TRBV4-3 to TRBJ2-3; no firm D call. Germline V gene data show CDR1 as LGHNA and CDR2 as YSLEER. This CDR3 is built from 15 residues. V was pared by 4 bases and J by 0 bases, with 11 bases between. DNA of the CDR3: TGCGCCAGCAGCCTCACCGCCTCTAGCACAGATACGCAGTATTTT. Its translation: CASSLTASSTDTQYF.

V is TRBV4-1 and J is TRBJ2-5; no reliable D call. Trimming took 2 bases from V and 0 from J, leaving 16 bases between them. Germline CDR1 MGHRA, CDR2 YSYEKL. There are 17 residues in the CDR3. CDR3 DNA sequence: TGCGCCAGCAGCCAAAGGCTTATGACGGAGTACCAAGAGACCCAGTACTTC. Its protein is CASSQRLMTEYQETQYF.

V and J are TRBV12-3 or TRBV12-4 and TRBJ2-5, with D perhaps assigned TRBD1 or TRBD2 (6 bases each). The length of the CDR3 is 13 residues. Trimming took off 9 bases at V and 5 bases at J, with 16 bases between the two ends. The CDR3 bases are TGTGCCAGTCGCGACGGGGGCGCGGAGACCCAGTACTTC. Amino acid sequence: CASRDGGAETQYF.

V usage is TRBV11-3 and J usage is TRBJ1-2; no definite D call. Germline loops: CDR1 SGHNT, CDR2 YENEEA. Deletions cut 0 bases from V and 4 bases from J, with 15 bases between. The CDR3 is made up of 16 amino acids. The CDR3 sequence is CASSLDPANSGYGYTF. CDR3 sequence (DNA): TGTGCCAGCAGCTTAGATCCGGCGAACAGCGGCTATGGCTACACCTTC.

Here the CDR3 DNA reads TGCGCCAGCACTAGGGACAGGCGAAACTATGGCTACACCTTC. Translation gives CASTRDRRNYGYTF. The V and J genes are TRBV10-2 and TRBJ1-2; 8 bases match TRBD1. This CDR3 is 14 amino acids long. Germline V lookup: CDR1 WSHSY, CDR2 SAAADI. V trimming: 7 bases; J trimming: 2 bases; junction bases outside the gene matches: 6.

The J gene is TRBJ1-2, the V gene TRBV4-3; D ambiguous. V was clipped by 0 bases and J by 1 base, with 9 bases between them. Germline V gives CDR1 LGHNA, CDR2 YSLEER. This CDR3 has 15 amino acids. Written as DNA, the CDR3 is TGCGCCAGCAGCCAAGAAGTACAGCTTAACTATGGCTACACCTTC. Its protein product is CASSQEVQLNYGYTF.

The rearrangement uses TRBV6-1 and TRBJ2-4, with 7 bases identical to TRBD2. The CDR3 runs 14 residues. V lost 6 bases and J lost 1; bases outside the gene matches: 3. Germline V gene data show CDR1 as MNHNS and CDR2 as SASEGT. The CDR3 nucleotides read TGTGCCAGCAGCAGCGGGGCGGCCAAAAACATTCAGTACTTC. Protein sequence: CASSSGAAKNIQYF.

The CDR3 DNA is TGTGCCAGCAGTTTAGGGATTAACCAAGAGACCCAGTACTTC. It translates to CASSLGINQETQYF. The rearrangement joins TRBV12-3 or TRBV12-4 to TRBJ2-5; D unresolved. V dropped 1 base and J dropped 0 bases, with 6 bases sitting between them. The CDR3 has 14 residues.

This chain uses TRBV5-1 with TRBJ2-7, with 12 bases identical to TRBD2. Germline CDR1 is SGHRS and CDR2 is YFSETQ. The trim removed 5 bases at V and 3 bases at J, leaving 6 bases unmatched. The CDR3 consists of 15 residues. The CDR3 here is CASRLSTSGSYEQYF. CDR3 coding DNA: TGCGCCAGCAGATTATCGACTAGCGGGAGCTACGAGCAGTACTTC.

The V call is TRBV7-9, the J call TRBJ2-7; no definite D call. Germline CDR1 SEHNR, CDR2 FQNEAQ (reference sequence). This CDR3 has 12 amino acids. The V gene lost 5 bases and the J gene lost 2 bases, with 7 bases spanning the gap. The DNA of the CDR3 is TGTGCCAGCAGCGTCAAACCCTACGAGCAGTACTTC. Amino acids: CASSVKPYEQYF.

The table lists this clonotype with many counts. A junction boundary mismatches the germline segment, possibly from a read error. The chain couples TRBV5-1 to TRBJ2-1, with D possibly being TRBD2 (6 bases). Germline-derived CDR1 and CDR2 are SGHRS and YFSETQ. The CDR3 extends over 15 amino acids. This chain's CDR3 is CASSLGAGSYNEQFF. The CDR3 bases are TGTGCCAGCAGCTTGGGAGCGGGTTCCTACAATGAGCAGTTCTTC.

The rearrangement links TRBV7-6 to TRBJ2-1, with TRBD2 matching 7 bases. CDR1 is SGHVS, CDR2 FNYEAQ, per germline. The CDR3 is 18 residues long. V shed 0 bases, J shed 0 bases, and the junction held 8 bases outside the gene matches. The CDR3 DNA follows: TGTGCCAGCAGCTTAGCATCAGCGGGAACCGCCTCCTACAATGAGCAGTTCTTC. This sequence encodes CASSLASAGTASYNEQFF.

The chain joins TRBV5-1 to TRBJ2-2; D unresolved. The ends were cut back, 5 bases at V and 2 bases at J, with 10 bases in the middle. The germline V gene encodes CDR1 SGHRS and CDR2 YFSETQ. CDR3 length equals 14 residues. DNA for the CDR3: TGCGCCAGCAGTCATGGCTCTAACACCGGGGAGCTGTTTTTT. Amino acid sequence: CASSHGSNTGELFF. Drawing the rest from reference TRBV5-1 and TRBJ2-2, the complete variable domain is KAGVTQTPRYLIKTRGQQVTLSCSPISGHRSVSWYQQTPGQGLQFLFEYFSETQRNKGNFPGRFSGRQFSNSRSEMNVSTLELGDSALYLCASSHGSNTGELFFGEGSRLTVL.